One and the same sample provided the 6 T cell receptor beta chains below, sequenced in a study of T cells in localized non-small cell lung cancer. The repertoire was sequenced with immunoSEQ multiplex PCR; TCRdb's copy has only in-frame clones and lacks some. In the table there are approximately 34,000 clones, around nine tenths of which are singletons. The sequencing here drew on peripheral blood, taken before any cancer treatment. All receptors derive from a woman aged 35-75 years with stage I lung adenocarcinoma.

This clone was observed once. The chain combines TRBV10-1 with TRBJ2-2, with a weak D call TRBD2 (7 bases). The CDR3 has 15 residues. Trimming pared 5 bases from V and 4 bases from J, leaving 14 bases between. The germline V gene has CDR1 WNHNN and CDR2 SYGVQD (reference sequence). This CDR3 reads CASSSGGAGTGELFF. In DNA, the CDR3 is TGCGCCAGCAGTTCGGGGGGCGCGGGCACCGGGGAGCTGTTTTTT.

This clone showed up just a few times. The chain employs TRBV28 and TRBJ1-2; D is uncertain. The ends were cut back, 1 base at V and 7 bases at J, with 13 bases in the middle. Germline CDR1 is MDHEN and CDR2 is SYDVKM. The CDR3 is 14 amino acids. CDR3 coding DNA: TGTGCCAGCAGTTTATCTACCTTAACTGGTGGCTACACCTTC. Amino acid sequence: CASSLSTLTGGYTF.

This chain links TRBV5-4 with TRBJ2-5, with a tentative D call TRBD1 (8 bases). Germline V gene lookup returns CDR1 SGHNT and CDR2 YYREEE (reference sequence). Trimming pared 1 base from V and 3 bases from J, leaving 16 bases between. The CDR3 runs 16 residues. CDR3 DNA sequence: TGTGCCAGCAGCTTGCCAGGGGGCGCGGGGGAAGAGACCCAGTACTTC. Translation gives CASSLPGGAGEETQYF.

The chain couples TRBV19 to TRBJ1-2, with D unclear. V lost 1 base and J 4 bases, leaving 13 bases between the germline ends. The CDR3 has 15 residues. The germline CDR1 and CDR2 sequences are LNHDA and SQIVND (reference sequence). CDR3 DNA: TGTGCCAGTAGTATAGCCAAAACTCGTCTCTATGGCTACACCTTC. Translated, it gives CASSIAKTRLYGYTF.

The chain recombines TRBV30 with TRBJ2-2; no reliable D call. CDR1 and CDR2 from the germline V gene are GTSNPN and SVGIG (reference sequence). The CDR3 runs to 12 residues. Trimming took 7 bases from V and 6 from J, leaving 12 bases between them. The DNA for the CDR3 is TGTGCCTACCGTGGGCCCTCCGGGGAGCTGTTTTTT. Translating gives CAYRGPSGELFF.

The CDR3 is CASSPGGSEGYTF. CDR3 coding DNA: TGTGCCAGCAGCCCCGGGGGCTCGGAGGGCTACACCTTC. The chain joins TRBV7-9 to TRBJ1-2; a weak D match, TRBD1 (6 bases). The CDR3 spans 13 residues. V gave up 5 bases and J gave up 8 bases, with 15 bases separating them. In germline, CDR1 is SEHNR, CDR2 FQNEAQ (reference sequence).